The 18 T cell receptor beta chains reported below all come from one sample, sequenced in a study of T-cell reconstitution after alpha-beta-depleted transplantation in children (dated by TCRdb to about 2016). In the paper's terms, the treatment or condition label means: allogeneic hematopoietic cell transplantation with graft depleted of TCRalphabeta T cells and CD19 B cells. The library was prepared using PCR. Sequenced on an Illumina HiSeq 2500. TCR libraries were prepared with molecular barcoding, using unique molecular identifiers to normalize TCRbeta repertoire quantification. TCRdb's own reprocessing of the public reads used fastp at Q25 and MiXCR and kept productive beta chains. For every CDR3 protein sequence, its rows merge into one entry that carries the most common genes and DNA. This sample gives fewer than 550,000 distinct CDR3 sequences in total; 11% of them show up just once. Jointly, the top ten make up 14% of the sample.

Sequencing was performed on PBMCs, mostly from graft donor cells, taken 180 days after TCRalphabeta/CD19-depleted stem cell transplant. These receptors came from a female patient between 2 and 10 years old who had a stem cell transplant for aplastic anemia, so the T cells may come from the graft donor.

The J gene is TRBJ1-5, the V gene TRBV24-1; a weak D match, TRBD1 (6 bases). The CDR3 consists of 19 residues. The germline V and J ends were trimmed by 1 base and 0 bases, with 18 bases remaining between them. The V gene's germline CDR1 is KGHDR and CDR2 SFDVKD. The CDR3 DNA reads TGTGCCACCAGTGATTTCGCAGGGGCTAATCTATATAGCAATCAGCCCCAGCATTTT. Amino acids: CATSDFAGANLYSNQPQHF.

This clonotype was detected only a few times. V and J are TRBV20-1 and TRBJ2-2, with a possible D match to TRBD2 (5 bases). CDR1 DFQATT and CDR2 SNEGSKA come from the germline V gene (reference sequence). Trimming took off 3 bases at V and 3 bases at J, with 8 bases between the two ends. The CDR3 length is 13 residues. The CDR3 sequence is CSARSGYTGELFF. The DNA for the CDR3 is TGCAGTGCTAGGAGCGGCTACACCGGGGAGCTGTTTTTT.

This clonotype occurred a few times. This chain joins TRBV27 and TRBJ2-3; 9 nucleotides align to TRBD1. The CDR3 runs to 19 residues. The germline V gene has CDR1 MNHEY and CDR2 SMNVEV (reference sequence). The J segment lost 3 bases and the V segment lost 6 bases, leaving 19 bases of the junction unmatched. The DNA of the CDR3 is TGTGCCAGCAGCTCCACCGGGACAGGGCGGGTTTGGTTTACAGATACGCAGTATTTT. Its protein is CASSSTGTGRVWFTDTQYF.

In its sample, this clonotype was seen many times. This sequence joins TRBV29-1 and TRBJ1-4, with D perhaps matching TRBD1 (6 bases). Per the germline V gene, CDR1 is SQVTM and CDR2 is ANQGSEA. Trimming cost V 4 bases and J 3 bases, with 9 bases left between them. CDR3 length: 13 residues. The CDR3 DNA reads as TGCAGCGTTGGGGGGGCTGCTAATGAAAAACTGTTTTTT. Translating gives CSVGGAANEKLFF.

In its sample, this clonotype was seen a few times. This chain links TRBV30 with TRBJ2-5; tentative D call: TRBD1 (6 bases). Germline CDR1 reads GTSNPN; CDR2 reads SVGIG (reference sequence). V was shortened by 5 bases and J by 5 bases, with 18 bases between the two germline ends. This CDR3 has 14 amino acids. The CDR3 spells CAWYGAGDRETQYF. The CDR3 DNA reads TGTGCCTGGTACGGGGCAGGGGACCGGGAGACCCAGTACTTC.

This clonotype was detected a few times. The chain couples TRBV20-1 to TRBJ2-5; 7 bases fit TRBD2. The CDR3 is 12 amino acids. Germline CDR1 DFQATT, CDR2 SNEGSKA (reference sequence). J lost 11 bases, V lost 0 bases, and 6 bases had no gene match. DNA for the CDR3: TGCAGTGCTAGAGATTTGGGGAGGGTACAGTACTTC. Its protein is CSARDLGRVQYF.

This clonotype occurred a few times. This chain uses TRBV20-1 with TRBJ2-4, with 8 bases aligning to TRBD2. V shed 0 bases and J 0 bases; nucleotides not matched to a gene: 13. Germline values: CDR1 DFQATT, CDR2 SNEGSKA (reference sequence). The CDR3 totals 19 residues. The chain's CDR3 is CSARDQVLSGARAKNIQYF. DNA for the CDR3: TGCAGTGCTAGAGATCAGGTCCTTAGCGGGGCAAGAGCCAAAAACATTCAGTACTTC.

Written as DNA, the CDR3 is TGTGCCCGTCCCGGGACAGAATGCTACGAGCAGTACGTC. Translating it yields CARPGTECYEQYV. The rearrangement links TRBV9 to TRBJ2-7; 7 bases agree with TRBD1. Per the germline V gene, CDR1 is SGDLS and CDR2 is YYNGEE. CDR3 size: 13 residues. The ends lost 10 bases at V and 3 bases at J; junction bases unmatched: 10.

This rearrangement joins TRBV5-1 to TRBJ2-2, with unresolved D. The length of the CDR3 is 12 residues. The germline V gene encodes CDR1 SGHRS and CDR2 YFSETQ. The germline V and J ends were trimmed by 5 bases and 5 bases, with 7 bases remaining between them. The CDR3 coding sequence is TGCGCCAGCAGTTCGGAAACCGGGGAGCTGTTTTTT. It encodes CASSSETGELFF. Full variable domain (remainder filled in from reference TRBV5-1 and TRBJ2-2): KAGVTQTPRYLIKTRGQQVTLSCSPISGHRSVSWYQQTPGQGLQFLFEYFSETQRNKGNFPGRFSGRQFSNSRSEMNVSTLELGDSALYLCASSSETGELFFGEGSRLTVL.

The chain links TRBV27 to TRBJ2-3, with TRBD2 as a possible D gene (6 bases). In germline, CDR1 is MNHEY, CDR2 SMNVEV (reference sequence). The length of the CDR3 is 14 residues. V dropped 9 bases and J dropped 2 bases, with 15 bases sitting between them. The CDR3 spells CAREGAELTDTQYF. CDR3 sequence (DNA): TGTGCCAGGGAGGGAGCGGAGCTCACAGATACGCAGTATTTT.

This clonotype was counted between two and nine times. The rearrangement links TRBV12-3 or TRBV12-4 to TRBJ2-2; 7 bases match TRBD2. V was clipped by 8 bases and J by 4 bases; unmatched bases: 13. The CDR3 has 16 residues. The CDR3 DNA reads TGTGCCAGCGCGTCAGACACGGGACTAAGCACCGGGGAGCTGTTTTTT. Residues: CASASDTGLSTGELFF.

This clonotype was observed many times. This chain uses TRBV5-5 with TRBJ2-4; TRBD2 is a possible D gene (6 bases). V lost 4 bases, J lost 7 bases, and 15 bases lay in between. The CDR3 consists of 14 residues. Looked up from germline, CDR1 is SGHKS and CDR2 is YYEKEE (reference sequence). The CDR3 DNA sequence: TGTGCCAGCAGCCCCGAGGAGGGCAGGAACATTCAGTACTTC. Translated, it gives CASSPEEGRNIQYF.

The V gene is TRBV12-3 or TRBV12-4, the J gene TRBJ2-1; a weak D match, TRBD2 (6 bases). The ends were cut back, 3 bases at V and 10 bases at J, with 10 bases in the middle. The CDR3 is made up of 12 amino acids. CDR3: CASSFGLAEQFF. The CDR3 DNA reads as TGTGCCAGCAGTTTCGGGCTAGCGGAGCAGTTCTTC.

The rearrangement uses TRBV10-3 and TRBJ2-5; no clear D. With 0 bases removed from V and 1 base from J, the gap between germline ends came to 9 bases. Germline loops: CDR1 ENHRY, CDR2 SYGVKD. CDR3 size: 15 residues. In DNA form, the CDR3 reads TGTGCCATCAGTGAGTCGAGACCCCGCCAAGAGACCCAGTACTTC. It encodes CAISESRPRQETQYF.

The V call is TRBV3-1, the J call TRBJ1-2; D gene unclear. The V end was cut by 2 bases, the J end by 0 bases, with 13 bases between. Germline V gene data show CDR1 as LGHDT and CDR2 as YNNKEL (reference sequence). The CDR3 loop spans 16 amino acids. Written as DNA, the CDR3 is TGTGCCAGCAGCCAACCCCGAGCGGGAGCTAACTATGGCTACACCTTC. It encodes CASSQPRAGANYGYTF.

This clonotype was counted only a few times. The chain recombines TRBV10-3 with TRBJ2-3; 7 bases fit TRBD1. The CDR3 sequence is 13 residues long. Germline V gene sequence: CDR1 ENHRY, CDR2 SYGVKD. V lost 3 bases, J lost 4 bases, and 1 base stayed unmatched. The CDR3, as DNA: TGTGCCATCAGTGATCAGGGGGCAGATACGCAGTATTTT. Protein: CAISDQGADTQYF.

In its sample, this clonotype was seen many times. The chain links TRBV28 to TRBJ2-1, with 13 bases that match TRBD2. This CDR3 comprises 14 residues. Germline V gene sequence: CDR1 MDHEN, CDR2 SYDVKM. Trimming took 6 bases from V and 8 from J; bases not matched to a gene: 4. The CDR3 DNA reads TGTGCCAGCAGGGGACTAGCGGGAAGGCATGAGCAGTTCTTC. It specifies CASRGLAGRHEQFF.

This clonotype occurred a few times. The chain combines TRBV3-1 with TRBJ2-7, with D maybe TRBD2 (5 bases). V shed 7 bases and J shed 2 bases, with 21 bases lying between them. The CDR3 contains 16 residues. Germline CDR1 reads LGHDT; CDR2 reads YNNKEL (reference sequence). The CDR3, as DNA: TGTGCCAGCACTTCAACGCTGGGGAGATGTACCTACGAGCAGTACGTC. Translating it yields CASTSTLGRCTYEQYV.